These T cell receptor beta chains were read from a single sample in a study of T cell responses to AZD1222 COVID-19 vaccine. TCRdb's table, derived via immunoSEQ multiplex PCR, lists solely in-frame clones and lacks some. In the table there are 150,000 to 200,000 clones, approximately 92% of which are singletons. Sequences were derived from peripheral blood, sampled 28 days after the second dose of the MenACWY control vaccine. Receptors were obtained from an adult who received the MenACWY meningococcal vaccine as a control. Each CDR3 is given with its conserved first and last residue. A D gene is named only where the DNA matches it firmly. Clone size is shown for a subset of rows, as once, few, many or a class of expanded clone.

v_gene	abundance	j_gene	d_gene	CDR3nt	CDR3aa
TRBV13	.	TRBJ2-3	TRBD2	TGTGCCAGCAGCGGACTAGCGGGAGGGCCTGGTACAGATACGCAGTATTTT	CASSGLAGGPGTDTQYF
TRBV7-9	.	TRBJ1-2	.	TGTGCCAGCAGCCCACACCGGGTTCTATCTGGCTACACCTTC	CASSPHRVLSGYTF
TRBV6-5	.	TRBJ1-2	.	TGTGCCAGCACTCCAAGGACGCCCCCCTATGGCTACACCTTC	CASTPRTPPYGYTF
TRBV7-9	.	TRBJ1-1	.	TGTGCCAGCAGCTTTACCACCGCAGTTACTGAAGCTTTCTTT	CASSFTTAVTEAFF
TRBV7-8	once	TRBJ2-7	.	TGTGCCAGCAGCCCAGGCTACGAGCAGTACTTC	CASSPGYEQYF
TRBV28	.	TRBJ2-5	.	TGTGCCAGCAGCCTCCTGGGACCTCGAGGGGAGACCCAGTACTTC	CASSLLGPRGETQYF
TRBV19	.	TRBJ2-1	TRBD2	TGTGCCAGTAGTCATCCACGGGGGGTACTATCCTACAATGAGCAGTTCTTC	CASSHPRGVLSYNEQFF
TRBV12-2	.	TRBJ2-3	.	TGTGCAAGTCGCTCCTGGGCAGTAAGCACAGATACGCAGTATTTT	CASRSWAVSTDTQYF
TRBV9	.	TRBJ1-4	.	TGTGCCAGCAGCGTGGCGGAAGTAACTAATGAAAAACTGTTTTTT	CASSVAEVTNEKLFF
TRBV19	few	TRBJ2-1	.	TGTGCCAGTAGTATGTTTCTCTCGACAGGGAGAGGTGGCGGGAGTAGAAATGAGCAGTTCTTC	CASSMFLSTGRGGGSRNEQFF
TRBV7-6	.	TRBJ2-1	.	TGTGCCAGCAGCCCACTCCAGACGAGCTCCTACAATGAGCAGTTCTTC	CASSPLQTSSYNEQFF
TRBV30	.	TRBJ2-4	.	TGTGCCTGGAGACCTTTTGCGAGGATTAAAAACATTCAGTACTTC	CAWRPFARIKNIQYF
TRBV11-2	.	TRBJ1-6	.	TGTGCCAGCAGCTTAGATGAAGGGGGTCTGAATTCACCCCTCCACTTT	CASSLDEGGLNSPLHF
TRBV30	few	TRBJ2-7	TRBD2	TGTGCCTGGACTAGCGGGAGCAACGAGCAGTACTTC	CAWTSGSNEQYF
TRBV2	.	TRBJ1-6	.	TGTGCCAGCAGTCGGACAGTCTATAATTCACCCCTCCACTTT	CASSRTVYNSPLHF
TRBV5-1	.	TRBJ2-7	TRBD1	TGCGCCAGCAGCTCCCGGCAGGGGGCCGGGTACGAGCAGTACTTC	CASSSRQGAGYEQYF
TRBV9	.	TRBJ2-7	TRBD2	TGTGCCAGCAGCGTAGTAGCGGGCTCATACGAGCAGTACTTC	CASSVVAGSYEQYF
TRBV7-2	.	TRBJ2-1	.	TGTGCCAGCAGCTTAGCGGTGGTAGCGGCCTACAATGAGCAGTTCTTC	CASSLAVVAAYNEQFF
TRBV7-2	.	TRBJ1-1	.	TGTGCCAGCAGCTTAAATTCTGGCACTGAAGCTTTCTTT	CASSLNSGTEAFF
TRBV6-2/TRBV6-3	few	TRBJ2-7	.	TGTGCCAGCAGCCCTAACAGGGCCCTTAAGGACGAGCAGTACTTC	CASSPNRALKDEQYF
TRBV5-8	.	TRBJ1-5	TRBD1	TGTGCCAGCAGCTTAGGAGACAGGGGAGGCAATCAGCCCCAGCATTTT	CASSLGDRGGNQPQHF
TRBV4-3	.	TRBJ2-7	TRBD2	TGCGCCAGCAGCCAAGAAATTTTACTAGCGGGCTCCTCCACCCTCTACGAGCAGTACTTC	CASSQEILLAGSSTLYEQYF
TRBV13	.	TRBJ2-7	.	TGTGCCAGCAGCTATGGACAGATCTCCTACGAGCAGTACTTC	CASSYGQISYEQYF
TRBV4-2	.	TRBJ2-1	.	TGTGCCAGCAGGCCTAGCCCAGGGTACAATGAGCAGTTCTTC	CASRPSPGYNEQFF
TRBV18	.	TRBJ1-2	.	TGTGCCAGCTCACCAGACAGGAGCTATGGCTACACCTTC	CASSPDRSYGYTF
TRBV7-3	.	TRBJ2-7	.	TGTGCCAGCAGCCCACAGGCGGGGCCTTACGAGCAGTACTTC	CASSPQAGPYEQYF
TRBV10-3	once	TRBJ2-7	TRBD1	TGTGCCATCAGCGGGGGACAGGCCTACGAGCAGTACTTC	CAISGGQAYEQYF
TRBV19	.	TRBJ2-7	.	TGTGCCAGTAGTCAGACCCTAAGCTCCTACGAGCAGTACTTC	CASSQTLSSYEQYF
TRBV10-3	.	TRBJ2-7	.	TGTGCCATCAGTGAGTCCACAGAGCAGTACTTC	CAISESTEQYF
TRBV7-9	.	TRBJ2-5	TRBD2	TGTGCCAGCAGGACTGGACTAGCGGGAGCAGAGACCCAGTACTTC	CASRTGLAGAETQYF
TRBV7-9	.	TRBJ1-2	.	TGTGCCAGCAGCCCAGCAGCTAACTATGGCTACACCTTC	CASSPAANYGYTF